This T cell receptor beta chain is from a study of shared clonotypes between healthy human individuals. The study enrolled healthy HIV-negative adults without recent acute infections or vaccinations as donors. Sequencing was performed with immunoSEQ multiplex PCR; in TCRdb, only in-frame clones are kept and a portion is missing. The sample lists roughly 2.2 million clones; over 90% were seen once. Study-level findings and limits: Depth of sequencing was expected to influence donor clonotype sharing. Naive subsets generally had larger estimated richness than memory subsets.

As to this clone: No antigen is known for it.

Germline CDR1 reads SEHNR; CDR2 reads FQNEAQ (reference sequence). CDR3 size: 13 residues. The ends lost 8 bases at V and 4 bases at J; junction bases unmatched: 2. The clonotype comes from a man aged 18 to 30 in good health. Some clones in this sample may be carry-over from other donors' samples. Sequences were obtained from naive CD4+ T cells from PBMCs. Indicated subset: CD45RA+ positively selected. V usage is TRBV7-9 and J usage is TRBJ2-4; 10 nucleotides line up with TRBD2. CDR3 loop: CASRTSGKNIQYF. The CDR3, as DNA: TGTGCCAGCCGGACTAGCGGAAAAAACATTCAGTACTTC.